This is a list of T cell receptor beta chains from one sample in a study of shared clonotypes between healthy human individuals. Repertoires were generated with immunoSEQ multiplex PCR, while TCRdb's copy carries only in-frame clones and drops some. The table lists fewer than 850,000 clones, 72% of them singletons. Sample: memory CD4+ T cells sorted from blood. Receptors originate from a woman aged 25 to 45 in good health. Both conserved end residues are part of each CDR3. The order of the fields is D gene, J gene, clone size, V gene, CDR3 protein, CDR3 DNA. A D gene is named only where the DNA matches it firmly. Expanded clones are given a class, and other clones once, few, many or no size at all.

.,TRBJ1-5,.,TRBV28,CASSLWSGAGNNQPQHF,TGTGCCAGCAGTTTATGGTCCGGGGCAGGGAACAATCAGCCCCAGCATTTT
.,TRBJ2-2,.,TRBV6-1,CASSDRFWGELFF,TGTGCCAGCAGTGACAGGTTTTGGGGGGAGCTGTTTTTT
.,TRBJ2-3,.,TRBV6-6,CASSYQKDTQYF,TGTGCCAGCAGTTACCAGAAAGATACGCAGTATTTT
.,TRBJ2-5,.,TRBV7-9,CASSLRQGGETQYF,TGTGCCAGCAGCTTAAGGCAGGGCGGGGAGACCCAGTACTTC
TRBD1,TRBJ1-1,.,TRBV28,CASTSGGRRITEAFF,TGTGCCAGCACCTCAGGGGGTCGAAGGATCACTGAAGCTTTCTTT
.,TRBJ2-1,.,TRBV7-6,CASSLPSRRRTYNEQFF,TGTGCCAGCAGCTTACCTTCTCGGCGGCGTACCTACAATGAGCAGTTCTTC
TRBD1,TRBJ1-1,.,TRBV11-3,CASSSRTGVGTEAFF,TGTGCCAGCAGCTCAAGGACAGGCGTTGGCACTGAAGCTTTCTTT
.,TRBJ1-1,.,TRBV5-1,CASSEGTENTEAFF,TGCGCCAGCAGCGAGGGCACCGAAAACACTGAAGCTTTCTTT
.,TRBJ2-1,.,TRBV11-3,CASSLGGLKNEQFF,TGTGCCAGCAGCTTAGGGGGGCTGAAAAATGAGCAGTTCTTC
TRBD1,TRBJ1-5,.,TRBV5-1,CASSPGGQGEQPQHF,TGCGCCAGCAGCCCCGGGGGACAGGGGGAACAGCCCCAGCATTTT
TRBD2,TRBJ2-5,.,TRBV6-6,CASRPGRAKETQYF,TGTGCCAGCCGTCCCGGGAGGGCCAAAGAGACCCAGTACTTC
.,TRBJ1-4,.,TRBV5-1,CASSSGAAGYEKLFF,TGCGCCAGCAGTTCAGGGGCCGCAGGATATGAAAAACTGTTTTTT
.,TRBJ1-5,.,TRBV6-1,CASSRWNQPQHF,TGTGCCAGCAGTCGCTGGAATCAGCCCCAGCATTTT
TRBD1,TRBJ1-5,.,TRBV27,CASSPHRGDSQPQHF,TGTGCCAGCAGTCCCCACAGGGGGGATTCTCAGCCCCAGCATTTT
.,TRBJ2-1,.,TRBV21-1,CASSTVEDRSSGSYNEQFF,TGTGCCAGCAGCACCGTAGAAGACAGGTCATCAGGATCCTACAATGAGCAGTTCTTC
TRBD1,TRBJ1-1,once,TRBV19,CASSTTRGEGANTEAFF,TGTGCCAGTAGTACCACCCGGGGAGAGGGGGCCAACACTGAAGCTTTCTTT
.,TRBJ2-1,once,TRBV7-3,CASSLRRGREDEQFF,TGTGCCAGCAGCTTACGGAGGGGCCGAGAGGATGAGCAGTTCTTC
.,TRBJ1-5,.,TRBV5-1,CASYTRYSNQPQHF,TGCGCCAGCTACACCAGGTACAGCAATCAGCCCCAGCATTTT
.,TRBJ1-2,.,TRBV2,CASTPGVNYGYTF,TGTGCCAGCACCCCAGGGGTTAACTATGGCTACACCTTC
TRBD1,TRBJ2-7,.,TRBV15,CATSSRGTASYEQYF,TGTGCCACCAGCAGTAGAGGGACAGCGTCCTACGAGCAGTACTTC
TRBD2,TRBJ2-5,few,TRBV7-6,CASSSWTSGTEETQYF,TGTGCCAGCAGCTCCTGGACTAGCGGGACCGAAGAGACCCAGTACTTC
TRBD2,TRBJ2-3,.,TRBV5-1,CASSLYFGTRGTDTQYF,TGCGCCAGCAGCTTGTATTTCGGGACTAGAGGCACAGATACGCAGTATTTT
.,TRBJ1-1,.,TRBV5-1,CASTDLNTEAFF,TGCGCCAGCACGGATCTTAACACTGAAGCTTTCTTT
.,TRBJ2-2,few,TRBV7-9,CASSLAGNVGELFF,TGTGCCAGCAGCTTAGCTGGTAATGTCGGGGAGCTGTTTTTT
.,TRBJ2-5,once,TRBV2,CASRIGGETQYF,TGTGCCAGCAGGATAGGTGGGGAGACCCAGTACTTC
TRBD2,TRBJ2-2,few,TRBV5-4,CASSWGTSGSLTGELFF,TGTGCCAGCAGCTGGGGGACTAGCGGGAGTTTGACCGGGGAGCTGTTTTTT
TRBD2,TRBJ2-7,.,TRBV6-1,CASSEHSGTSSYEQYF,TGTGCCAGCAGTGAACATTCAGGGACTAGCTCCTACGAGCAGTACTTC
TRBD2,TRBJ2-7,few,TRBV19,CASSTSSGVYRQYF,TGTGCCAGTAGTACGTCTAGCGGGGTCTATCGGCAGTACTTC
TRBD2,TRBJ2-1,.,TRBV4-1,CASSQGTARGGGEQFF,TGCGCCAGCAGCCAAGGAACGGCTAGGGGCGGGGGTGAGCAGTTCTTC
TRBD1,TRBJ1-1,few,TRBV6-5,CASIPQDRGTEAFF,TGTGCCAGCATCCCCCAGGACAGGGGGACTGAAGCTTTCTTT
.,TRBJ2-7,.,TRBV21-1,CASSPPSVGGGTYEQYF,.
.,TRBJ1-4,.,TRBV28,CASRVATNEKLFF,TGTGCCAGCAGAGTTGCAACTAATGAAAAACTGTTTTTT
.,TRBJ1-1,.,TRBV7-9,CASPSRGGVGEAFF,TGTGCCAGCCCCTCCCGAGGGGGGGTAGGTGAAGCTTTCTTT
.,TRBJ2-1,.,TRBV25-1,CASSGGNSTYYNEQFF,TGTGCCAGCAGTGGGGGGAACAGCACATACTACAATGAGCAGTTCTTC
TRBD1,TRBJ2-3,few,TRBV27,CASTLSAGQGLHTQYF,TGTGCCAGCACTTTATCGGCGGGACAGGGTTTACATACGCAGTATTTT
TRBD1,TRBJ2-7,.,TRBV5-1,CASRPGTGAYEQYF,TGCGCCAGCAGGCCCGGGACAGGAGCCTACGAGCAGTACTTC
TRBD2,TRBJ2-7,.,TRBV25-1,CASSGGLAGTYEQYF,TGTGCCAGCAGTGGCGGACTAGCGGGAACCTACGAGCAGTACTTC
.,TRBJ2-3,.,TRBV18,CASSPGRSTDTQYF,TGTGCCAGCTCACCAGGCAGAAGCACAGATACGCAGTATTTT
TRBD1,TRBJ1-3,few,TRBV19,CASTPGQGQNTIYF,TGTGCCAGTACCCCGGGACAGGGGCAAAACACCATATATTTT
.,TRBJ2-3,.,TRBV7-2,CASSLQTPLDTQYF,TGTGCCAGCAGCTTGCAGACACCGCTGGATACGCAGTATTTT
.,TRBJ2-5,.,TRBV6-1,CATTLGAGGETQYF,TGTGCCACCACGCTCGGGGCCGGGGGAGAGACCCAGTACTTC
.,TRBJ2-7,.,TRBV10-2,CASRDDSSYEQYF,TGCGCCAGCAGGGACGATAGCTCCTACGAGCAGTACTTC
TRBD1,TRBJ2-7,.,TRBV10-3,CAIRAGTGSSYEQYF,TGTGCCATCCGTGCCGGGACAGGGAGCTCCTACGAGCAGTACTTC
.,TRBJ2-3,.,TRBV9,CASSLFGGTPRDTQYF,TGTGCCAGCTCTCTGTTCGGGGGCACCCCCAGGGATACGCAGTATTTT
.,TRBJ2-5,.,TRBV4-1,CASSQGGSREQYF,TGCGCCAGCAGCCAAGGGGGATCAAGGGAGCAGTACTTC
.,TRBJ1-2,few,TRBV28,CASSLDRIYGYTF,TGTGCCAGCAGTCTTGACAGGATCTATGGCTACACCTTC
.,TRBJ2-5,.,TRBV5-5,CASSLARGTGETQYF,TGTGCCAGCAGCTTGGCCCGGGGCACAGGGGAGACCCAGTACTTC
.,TRBJ1-2,.,TRBV28,CASSSHGTQANYGYTF,TGTGCCAGCAGTTCCCACGGGACCCAGGCTAACTATGGCTACACCTTC
.,TRBJ1-3,.,TRBV7-8,CASSLKRGLSSGNTIYF,TGTGCCAGCAGCTTAAAGAGAGGCCTTAGCTCTGGAAACACCATATATTTT